Each of the 30 T cell receptor beta chains below was sequenced from the same sample in a study of T cells after yellow fever vaccination. TCRdb re-called the 5' RACE reads with MiXCR, one entry per CDR3 protein. The sample yields hundreds of thousands of distinct CDR3 sequences, around 4% seen once. The starting material was PBMCs, obtained on the day of the yellow fever booster vaccination. Every receptor here comes from a man between 18 and 35 years old who received the YFV17D yellow fever vaccine.

The table lists this clonotype with many counts. V and J are TRBV5-1 and TRBJ2-5; 7 bases line up with TRBD2. Germline V CDR1 and CDR2: SGHRS, YFSETQ. The CDR3 extends over 15 amino acids. Trimming at V came to 5 bases and at J to 1 base, leaving 8 bases not matched to a gene. DNA of the CDR3: TGCGCCAGCAGGCCGGTTAGCGGGCCCCAAGAGACCCAGTACTTC. This encodes CASRPVSGPQETQYF.

This clonotype was observed a handful of times. DNA for the CDR3: TGTGCCAGCAGTGAAGCCCCCAATGCCGCTGAGCAGTTCTTC. Protein sequence: CASSEAPNAAEQFF. J is TRBJ2-1 and V is TRBV2; D unresolved. CDR3 length: 14 amino acids. Germline V gene data show CDR1 as SNHLY and CDR2 as FYNNEI. V shed 0 bases and J shed 9 bases, with 12 bases lying between them.

This clonotype has ten or more counts. The chain couples TRBV18 to TRBJ2-2, with D hard to call. The CDR3 contains 15 residues. Germline loops: CDR1 KGHSH, CDR2 LQKENI. The V end was cut by 4 bases, the J end by 0 bases, with 9 bases between. CDR3 in DNA: TGTGCCAGCTCACTCTCCAGAACGAACACCGGGGAGCTGTTTTTT. Residues: CASSLSRTNTGELFF. Full variable domain (rest looked up from reference TRBV18 and TRBJ2-2): NAGVMQNPRHLVRRRGQEARLRCSPMKGHSHVYWYRQLPEEGLKFMVYLQKENIIDESGMPKERFSAEFPKEGPSILRIQQVVRGDSAAYFCASSLSRTNTGELFFGEGSRLTVL.

The chain carries TRBV20-1 and TRBJ1-2, with D possibly matching TRBD1 (6 bases). V lost 3 bases, J lost 2 bases, and 13 bases lay in between. From germline, CDR1 is DFQATT and CDR2 SNEGSKA (reference sequence). The CDR3 runs 14 residues. The CDR3, as DNA: TGCAGTGCTAGTGGGGGGGCGTCAAACTATGGCTACACCTTC. Amino acid sequence: CSASGGASNYGYTF.

The genes are TRBV29-1 and TRBJ1-5, with 8 nucleotides matching TRBD1. With V trimmed by 4 bases and J by 6 bases, 11 bases remained unmatched. Germline V gene data show CDR1 as SQVTM and CDR2 as ANQGSEA. CDR3 size: 15 residues. This CDR3 is CSVVQGEGLGQPQHF. CDR3 nucleotide sequence: TGCAGCGTTGTACAGGGGGAAGGGTTGGGTCAGCCCCAGCATTTT. The variable domain in full, with the rest retrieved from reference TRBV29-1 and TRBJ1-5, is SAVISQKPSRDICQRGTSLTIQCQVDSQVTMMFWYRQQPGQSLTLIATANQGSEATYESGFVIDKFPISRPNLTFSTLTVSNMSPEDSSIYLCSVVQGEGLGQPQHFGDGTRLSIL.

This sequence joins TRBV29-1 and TRBJ2-5; D is unclear. From germline, CDR1 is SQVTM and CDR2 ANQGSEA. The CDR3 loop spans 10 amino acids. Trimming stripped 6 bases from V and 1 base from J, with 3 bases between. The CDR3 sequence is CSVRQETQYF. The CDR3 DNA is TGCAGCGTCCGCCAAGAGACCCAGTACTTC. Combining the CDR3 with reference TRBV29-1 and TRBJ2-5 gives the whole variable domain SAVISQKPSRDICQRGTSLTIQCQVDSQVTMMFWYRQQPGQSLTLIATANQGSEATYESGFVIDKFPISRPNLTFSTLTVSNMSPEDSSIYLCSVRQETQYFGPGTRLLVL.

This clonotype has just a few counts. The V gene is TRBV2, the J gene TRBJ2-7; D uncertain. Per the germline V gene, CDR1 is SNHLY and CDR2 is FYNNEI. CDR3 size: 18 residues. Trimming removed 0 bases from V and 4 bases from J, with 22 bases in between. CDR3 coding DNA: TGTGCCAGCAGTGAAGCGGCGAAGGTGTGGGTCCTTGGGTACGAGCAGTACTTC. It translates to CASSEAAKVWVLGYEQYF.

This clonotype has a count of ten or more. CDR3 in DNA: TGTGCCAGTTCCGGACAGGAGGACGAGCAGTACTTC. Amino acids: CASSGQEDEQYF. This chain links TRBV19 with TRBJ2-7, with 7 bases lining up with TRBD1. The CDR3 contains 12 residues. V lost 8 bases to trimming and J lost 5 bases; unmatched junction nucleotides: 6. Germline loops: CDR1 LNHDA, CDR2 SQIVND (reference sequence).

The CDR3 is CASSPPSNAGELFF. CDR3 nucleotide sequence: TGTGCCAGCAGCCCCCCGTCCAACGCCGGGGAGCTGTTTTTT. This chain uses TRBV9 with TRBJ2-2; D unresolved. CDR3 length equals 14 residues. Germline CDR1 reads SGDLS; CDR2 reads YYNGEE. V was pared by 4 bases and J by 6 bases, with 13 bases between. The whole variable domain, remainder taken from reference TRBV9 and TRBJ2-2, is DSGVTQTPKHLITATGQRVTLRCSPRSGDLSVYWYQQSLDQGLQFLIQYYNGEERAKGNILERFSAQQFPDLHSELNLSSLELGDSALYFCASSPPSNAGELFFGEGSRLTVL.

This clonotype was counted a few times. The J gene is TRBJ2-6, the V gene TRBV13; D is unresolved. With 6 bases removed from V and 0 bases from J, the gap between germline ends came to 12 bases. There are 16 residues in the CDR3. Looked up from germline, CDR1 is PRHDT and CDR2 is FYEKMQ (reference sequence). The CDR3 spells CASSRSGVSGANVLTF. The CDR3 nucleotides read TGTGCCAGCAGTCGATCTGGGGTCTCTGGGGCCAACGTCCTGACTTTC.

This clonotype was found a few times. The CDR3 sequence is CASSAGLAGGPGDTQYF. DNA of the CDR3: TGTGCCAGCAGCGCGGGACTAGCGGGGGGGCCAGGAGATACGCAGTATTTT. The V and J genes are TRBV7-2 and TRBJ2-3, with 16 bases that match TRBD2. Losses at the gene ends were 5 bases for V and 5 bases for J; bases not matched to a gene: 7. In germline, CDR1 is SGHTA, CDR2 FQGNSA. The CDR3 is 17 residues long. The complete variable domain, with remaining parts taken from reference TRBV7-2 and TRBJ2-3, reads GAGVSQSPSNKVTEKGKDVELRCDPISGHTALYWYRQSLGQGLEFLIYFQGNSAPDKSGLPSDRFSAERTGGSVSTLTIQRTQQEDSAVYLCASSAGLAGGPGDTQYFGPGTRLTVL.

This clonotype was counted at least ten times. The chain has TRBV6-6 and TRBJ1-4; unclear D gene. In germline, CDR1 is MNHNY, CDR2 SVGAGI (reference sequence). The CDR3 extends over 12 amino acids. Between the trimmed V and J ends, which lost 7 bases and 4 bases, there was a span of 7 bases. The CDR3 nucleotides read TGTGCCAGCACGTCGATTAATGAAAAACTGTTTTTT. Residues: CASTSINEKLFF.

This clonotype was detected ten times or more. The V and J genes are TRBV5-1 and TRBJ2-3, with TRBD2 matching over 11 bases. CDR3 length: 16 residues. Germline values: CDR1 SGHRS, CDR2 YFSETQ. With 0 bases clipped from V and 6 bases from J, the junction kept 6 bases outside the gene matches. The CDR3 DNA reads as TGCGCCAGCAGCTTGGCCCTAGCGGGGGGCCTGGATACGCAGTATTTT. Translation: CASSLALAGGLDTQYF.

In its sample, this clonotype was seen many times. V usage is TRBV6-6 and J usage is TRBJ2-3; D gene unclear. This CDR3 comprises 12 residues. From germline, CDR1 is MNHNY and CDR2 SVGAGI (reference sequence). Deletions cut 10 bases from V and 5 bases from J, with 13 bases between. CDR3 DNA sequence: TGTGCCACCTATAAGGCTGGAGATACGCAGTATTTT. Translating it yields CATYKAGDTQYF.

The chain carries TRBV29-1 and TRBJ1-1; D is undetermined. In germline, CDR1 is SQVTM, CDR2 ANQGSEA. V lost 4 bases and J 5 bases, leaving 20 bases between the germline ends. The length of the CDR3 is 15 residues. The CDR3 DNA is TGCAGCGTTGCGTACGAGGGAACCCTGAGGACTGAAGCTTTCTTT. It is translated as CSVAYEGTLRTEAFF.

This clonotype has just a few counts. J is TRBJ1-3 and V is TRBV7-2; 8 bases align to TRBD1. This CDR3 has 14 residues. Germline lookup yields CDR1 SGHTA and CDR2 FQGNSA. V was clipped by 5 bases and J by 4 bases; unmatched bases: 4. The CDR3 spells CASSPTGDGNTIYF. DNA of the CDR3: TGTGCCAGCAGCCCGACAGGGGACGGAAACACCATATATTTT.

Many counts were recorded for this clonotype. The V call is TRBV5-1, the J call TRBJ2-5, with 10 nucleotides matching TRBD1. The germline CDR1 and CDR2 sequences are SGHRS and YFSETQ. The CDR3 covers 15 residues. V lost 6 bases, J lost 2 bases, and 7 bases stayed unmatched. The CDR3 nucleotides are TGCGCCAGCAACCCTGACAGGGGGCATCAAGAGACCCAGTACTTC. Residues: CASNPDRGHQETQYF. The variable domain in full, with the rest retrieved from reference TRBV5-1 and TRBJ2-5, is KAGVTQTPRYLIKTRGQQVTLSCSPISGHRSVSWYQQTPGQGLQFLFEYFSETQRNKGNFPGRFSGRQFSNSRSEMNVSTLELGDSALYLCASNPDRGHQETQYFGPGTRLLVL.

At least ten counts were recorded for this clonotype. The gene calls are TRBV29-1 and TRBJ2-2; the match to TRBD1 covers 9 bases. The germline V gene has CDR1 SQVTM and CDR2 ANQGSEA. Trimming at V came to 5 bases and at J to 4 bases, leaving 2 bases not matched to a gene. There are 13 residues in the CDR3. The DNA for the CDR3 is TGCAGCGTTAGGACAGGGGTCACCGGGGAGCTGTTTTTT. Its protein is CSVRTGVTGELFF.

This clonotype showed up many times. V and J are TRBV27 and TRBJ2-1; 14 bases are shared with TRBD2. The CDR3 runs 17 residues. Germline lookup yields CDR1 MNHEY and CDR2 SMNVEV (reference sequence). V dropped 7 bases and J dropped 2; count of bases not matched to a gene: 7. CDR3 in amino acids: CASTGLAGGSPYNEQFF. For the CDR3, the DNA is TGTGCCAGCACCGGACTAGCGGGGGGTAGTCCCTACAATGAGCAGTTCTTC.

The rearrangement uses TRBV25-1 and TRBJ2-7, with D possibly TRBD1 on 6 matching bases. CDR3 length: 15 residues. The germline V gene has CDR1 MGHDK and CDR2 SYGVNS. Trimming shortened V by 3 bases and J by 2 bases, and 14 bases separated the two germline ends. The CDR3 DNA reads as TGTGCCAGCAGTGAGGGATCTGCAGGGGCCTACGAGCAGTACGTC. This translates into CASSEGSAGAYEQYV.

This clonotype was seen ten or more times. V and J are TRBV27 and TRBJ1-2, with 7 nucleotides matching TRBD1. CDR1 is MNHEY and CDR2 is SMNVEV in the germline V gene (reference sequence). Trimming took 5 bases from V and 4 from J; bases not matched to a gene: 7. The CDR3 is 14 residues long. The CDR3 coding sequence is TGTGCCAGCAGTCCCAGGGGGGCGGGCTATGGCTACACCTTC. Translated: CASSPRGAGYGYTF.

In DNA, the CDR3 is TGCAGTGCTACTGTCGTGGGGGGACTGGGGGAGACCCAGTACTTC. Translated, it gives CSATVVGGLGETQYF. V is TRBV20-1 and J is TRBJ2-5, with D possibly matching TRBD2 (6 bases). The germline gives CDR1 DFQATT, CDR2 SNEGSKA (reference sequence). Trimming removed 4 bases from V and 5 bases from J, with 20 bases in between. This CDR3 is built from 15 residues.

At least ten counts were recorded for this clonotype. The CDR3 spells CASSFLGGTEAFF. The CDR3 DNA follows: TGTGCCAGCAGCTTCCTTGGGGGAACTGAAGCTTTCTTT. This chain links TRBV7-2 with TRBJ1-1, with D possibly being TRBD1 (5 bases). This CDR3 has 13 amino acids. Germline CDR1 SGHTA, CDR2 FQGNSA. Trimming pared 3 bases from V and 5 bases from J, leaving 10 bases between.

DNA of the CDR3: TGTGCCAGCAGTACCTGGGACAGGTCGACCCACACCGGGGAGCTGTTTTTT. Protein: CASSTWDRSTHTGELFF. The genes are TRBV6-5 and TRBJ2-2, with TRBD1 matching over 8 bases. CDR1 is MNHEY and CDR2 is SVGAGI in the germline V gene. The CDR3 runs 17 residues. The ends lost 5 bases at V and 3 bases at J; junction bases unmatched: 11.

This clonotype has ten or more counts. The chain joins TRBV20-1 to TRBJ1-5; D call uncertain. Between the trimmed V and J ends, which lost 0 bases and 5 bases, there was a span of 5 bases. The CDR3 runs 12 residues. Germline lookup yields CDR1 DFQATT and CDR2 SNEGSKA (reference sequence). The CDR3: CSAREGYQPQHF. The CDR3 DNA is TGCAGTGCTAGAGAAGGGTATCAGCCCCAGCATTTT.

This clonotype turned up a few times. The CDR3: CASSLGSNEQFF. The CDR3 DNA reads as TGTGCCAGCAGCTTGGGTTCCAATGAGCAGTTCTTC. V gene TRBV5-6 combines with J gene TRBJ2-1; D is ambiguous. The CDR3 totals 12 residues. Germline-derived CDR1 and CDR2 are SGHDT and YYEEEE. Trimming left V 0 bases short and J 6 bases short, with 4 bases between. The variable domain in full, completed from reference TRBV5-6 and TRBJ2-1, reads DAGVTQSPTHLIKTRGQQVTLRCSPKSGHDTVSWYQQALGQGPQFIFQYYEEEERQRGNFPDRFSGHQFPNYSSELNVNALLLGDSALYLCASSLGSNEQFFGPGTRLTVL.

The chain links TRBV6-2 or TRBV6-3 to TRBJ2-3, with D unresolved. V was shortened by 2 bases and J by 2 bases, with 5 bases between the two germline ends. Germline values: CDR1 MNHEY, CDR2 SVGEGT. This CDR3 has 13 residues. The CDR3 spells CASSYLITDTQYF. In DNA, the CDR3 is TGTGCCAGCAGTTACCTGATCACAGATACGCAGTATTTT.

This clonotype was counted ten times or more. V gene TRBV5-1 combines with J gene TRBJ2-5; D ambiguous. This CDR3 contains 15 residues. CDR1 and CDR2 (germline): SGHRS, YFSETQ. V was cut by 0 bases and J by 2 bases, with 11 bases left in between. This chain's CDR3 is CASSLGRAPQETQYF. In DNA, the CDR3 is TGCGCCAGCAGCTTGGGTAGGGCCCCACAAGAGACCCAGTACTTC. Filled out from reference TRBV5-1 and TRBJ2-5, the complete variable domain reads KAGVTQTPRYLIKTRGQQVTLSCSPISGHRSVSWYQQTPGQGLQFLFEYFSETQRNKGNFPGRFSGRQFSNSRSEMNVSTLELGDSALYLCASSLGRAPQETQYFGPGTRLLVL.

In its sample, this clonotype was seen many times. CDR3 DNA sequence: TGCAGTGCTTTTCCCTCCAGGGGTGGCCCCTACAATGAGCAGTTCTTC. This sequence encodes CSAFPSRGGPYNEQFF. The V call is TRBV20-1, the J call TRBJ2-1, with D perhaps TRBD1 (6 bases). V was trimmed by 5 bases and J by 2 bases, leaving 19 bases between them. The CDR3 length is 16 residues. Germline CDR1 and CDR2: DFQATT and SNEGSKA (reference sequence).

The sample holds many counts of this clonotype. V is TRBV7-9 and J is TRBJ2-1; 10 bases line up with TRBD2. This CDR3 contains 20 residues. J gave up 0 bases and V 6 bases, and 17 bases lay outside the gene matches. Per the germline V gene, CDR1 is SEHNR and CDR2 is FQNEAQ (reference sequence). CDR3 nucleotide sequence: TGTGCCAGCAGGCTAGCGCTGGGGCAGAGGACTAGCGGCTCCTACAATGAGCAGTTCTTC. Encoded protein: CASRLALGQRTSGSYNEQFF.